The 9 T cell receptor beta chains in this list originate from one sample, sequenced in a study of blood T cell repertoires in COVID-19. Using immunoSEQ multiplex PCR, the repertoire was profiled, and TCRdb retains in-frame clones only, with some absent. The sample has around 120,000 clones, less than 75% seen once. The sample comprised peripheral blood. The receptors originated from a human donor with acute or convalescent COVID-19. The donor label of this sample is uncertain.

This clone occurred many times. J is TRBJ2-1 and V is TRBV11-2; 12 nucleotides match TRBD2. CDR1 SGHAT and CDR2 FQNNGV come from the germline V gene. The CDR3 contains 15 residues. J gave up 6 bases and V 5 bases, and 5 bases lay outside the gene matches. CDR3 DNA: TGTGCCAGCAGCCGGACTAGCGGGGTGAGCAATGAGCAGTTCTTC. It encodes CASSRTSGVSNEQFF.

This rearrangement joins TRBV6-6 to TRBJ2-3, with D unclear. This CDR3 is 13 amino acids long. Germline lookup yields CDR1 MNHNY and CDR2 SVGAGI (reference sequence). Trimming took 6 bases from V and 4 from J, leaving 11 bases between them. CDR3 coding DNA: TGTGCCAGCAGCCCCCGACTGGCAGATACGCAGTATTTT. The encoded protein is CASSPRLADTQYF.

The chain joins TRBV28 to TRBJ1-2; tentatively, D is TRBD1 (6 bases). Germline V lookup: CDR1 MDHEN, CDR2 SYDVKM. Trimming took off 3 bases at V and 4 bases at J, with 15 bases between the two ends. The CDR3 runs 15 residues. The CDR3 sequence is CASSLLQGGGYGYTF. DNA for the CDR3: TGTGCCAGCAGTTTGTTACAGGGTGGGGGCTATGGCTACACCTTC.

At least ten counts were recorded for this clone. The gene calls are TRBV2 and TRBJ1-1, with 8 bases identical to TRBD1. CDR3 length equals 14 residues. V shed 3 bases, J shed 6 bases, and the junction held 6 bases outside the gene matches. CDR1 and CDR2 (germline): SNHLY, FYNNEI. The CDR3 region has the DNA TGTGCCAGCAGTGAGAGGACAGGGACCGCTGAAGCTTTCTTT. Its translation: CASSERTGTAEAFF. The full variable domain, completed using reference TRBV2 and TRBJ1-1, is EPEVTQTPSHQVTQMGQEVILRCVPISNHLYFYWYRQILGQKVEFLVSFYNNEISEKSEIFDDQFSVERPDGSNFTLKIRSTKLEDSAMYFCASSERTGTAEAFFGQGTRLTVV.

The chain recombines TRBV9 with TRBJ1-1, with D unclear. CDR3 size: 13 residues. V gave up 2 bases and J gave up 12 bases, with 17 bases separating them. Germline CDR1 reads SGDLS; CDR2 reads YYNGEE. The CDR3 DNA follows: TGTGCCAGCAGCGTTGGCCCAGAGGGAATTACTTTCTTT. Its translation is CASSVGPEGITFF.

CDR3 sequence: CASSTRPGQGIFDGYTF. For the CDR3, the DNA is TGTGCCAGCAGCACCCGTCCGGGACAGGGAATATTTGATGGCTACACCTTC. V gene TRBV21-1 combines with J gene TRBJ1-2; the D call in the table, TRBD1, was not verified against the DNA. TRBV21-1 is termed a pseudogene. CDR3 length: 17 amino acids.

Only a few counts were recorded for this clone. The chain recombines TRBV13 with TRBJ1-4, with D perhaps matching TRBD1 (6 bases). The ends were cut back, 5 bases at V and 4 bases at J, with 17 bases in the middle. CDR3 length: 16 amino acids. Germline CDR1 reads PRHDT; CDR2 reads FYEKMQ (reference sequence). The CDR3 DNA is TGTGCCAGCAGCCCCCCCCGGGGGGCGAGTAATGAAAAACTGTTTTTT. Encoded protein: CASSPPRGASNEKLFF.

The J gene is TRBJ1-6, the V gene TRBV7-9; D remains ambiguous. This CDR3 region has 14 residues. The germline gives CDR1 SEHNR, CDR2 FQNEAQ (reference sequence). V was cut by 5 bases and J by 0 bases, with 5 bases left in between. CDR3 nucleotides: TGTGCCAGCAGCGGGAGCTCCTATAATTCACCCCTCCACTTT. It codes for CASSGSSYNSPLHF.

V gene TRBV14 combines with J gene TRBJ2-3; D may be TRBD2 (7 bases). Between the trimmed V and J ends, which lost 4 bases and 3 bases, there was a span of 17 bases. The CDR3 runs to 16 residues. Looked up from germline, CDR1 is SGHDN and CDR2 is FVKESK. CDR3 coding DNA: TGTGCCAGCAGCCCCATGGCGGGGGCAGTAACAGATACGCAGTATTTT. It is translated as CASSPMAGAVTDTQYF.